This TCR beta chain was sequenced in a study of neurological immune-mediated disorders. This clonotype was counted at least ten times. The antigen is unknown. Whole-study results and caveats: The level of TCR clonal expansion was highest in patients with HTLV-1-associated myelopathy and lowest in multiple sclerosis, where it fell below the level seen in healthy controls.

V was cut by 2 bases and J by 2 bases, with 6 bases left in between. This CDR3 region has 13 residues. The germline CDR1 and CDR2 sequences are SGHVS and FNYEAQ. Unsorted libraries came from 2 million PBMCs stored at -80 °C. The cDNA came from 5'RACE, which used 10-nucleotide random UMIs. TCRdb redid the calling of the 5' RACE reads with MiXCR, one entry per CDR3 protein. The sample records roughly 70,000 distinct CDR3 sequences, 3.5% to 5% being singletons. The TCR comes from a man under 40 with multiple sclerosis. V and J are TRBV7-6 and TRBJ2-5; no clear D. The source material was PBMCs. The CDR3, as DNA: TGTGCCAGCAGCTTAACCTATCAAGAGACCCAGTACTTC. This encodes CASSLTYQETQYF.